This section outlines one T cell receptor beta chain sequence together with its context. Its antigen is currently not known. Base quality data are lacking; no much larger clone is found one base away. The data are from a study of blood T cell repertoires in COVID-19 (TCRdb year 2020). About the study as a whole: Samples covering the acute and convalescent phases of COVID-19 were provided by collaborators in the United States, Italy and Spain. The material from the prospective study consisted of cDNA or gDNA derived from T cells, B-cell-depleted T cells, or PBMCs. The dataset comprised deeply sampled blood TCRbeta repertoires from subjects exposed to, actively infected with, or recovered from COVID-19. The repertoires were made available in a free public database intended to serve as a resource for research on the immune response to SARS-CoV-2. Samples were obtained from the ongoing ImmuneRACE study (first 160 participants) and from over 1,000 subjects provided by 6 global collaborators. The sample metadata nearly always contained a de-identified subject ID, COVID-19 status, age in years and sex. HLA class I and class II types, where available, came from metadata supplied by the sample provider rather than from assay-based typing.

Whole blood was collected in K2EDTA tubes by collaborating institutions according to the institutions' own protocols. For TCRbeta analysis, collaborators shipped samples as frozen whole blood, isolated PBMCs, or DNA extracted from either of those sample types. The immunoSEQ Assay, a bias-controlled multiplex PCR, was used to amplify TCRbeta CDR3 regions from genomic DNA. The study's own analysis went as follows. The number of nucleated cells in each sample was estimated by amplification of reference gene primers within the assay. Sequence reads were collapsed and filtered to measure the absolute abundance of every unique TCRbeta CDR3 rearrangement. For each sample, productive Simpson clonality was calculated as the square root of Simpson's diversity index over productive rearrangements. TCRdb obtained this table from immuneACCESS and retained in-frame rearrangements with V and J assigned. These tables miss some clones; where compared with another copy, unresolved V genes account for less than half of the shortfall, and the remainder is unexplained. The DNA gave D and trimming, while V, J and clone size come from that table. For this sample there are fewer than 75,000 clones; roughly 90% appear just once. Approximately 9.1% of the sample lies in the top ten.

What the study reported, not specific to this receptor: The amount of clinical and demographic metadata varied by source and participant and was provided uncurated.

CDR1 and CDR2 are drawn from the germline V gene (reference sequence): MNHEY, SMNVEV. Measured from the cysteine to the phenylalanine, the CDR3 is 15 residues long. The sequence is cut down to CDR3 DNA, 45 bases in frame from base 1. Germline trimming: 6 bases from V, 5 bases from J; junction bases outside gene matches: 9. Recombination linked TRBV27 to TRBJ2-7; TRBD1 fits 11 bases in the junction. The sample consisted of peripheral blood. The sequence came from a human donor in a cohort sampled during active COVID-19. The DNA reads as follows: TGTGCCAGCAGCCGCGGACAGGGGGCAGGGAACGAGCAGTACTTC. It is translated as CASSRGQGAGNEQYF.